This entry lists 19 T cell receptor beta chains sequenced from one sample in a study of T cell responses to AZD1222 COVID-19 vaccine. TCRdb keeps only in-frame clones here, not all; method: immunoSEQ multiplex PCR. In the table there are 150,000 to 200,000 clones, 80% to 95% of which are singletons. Sequenced material: peripheral blood, taken 28 days after the second AZD1222 dose. These receptors originate from an adult who received the AZD1222 COVID-19 vaccine.

The gene calls are TRBV2 and TRBJ1-1; 7 positions match TRBD1. V lost 6 bases, J lost 4 bases, and 8 bases stayed unmatched. This CDR3 has 14 residues. Germline assignment: CDR1 SNHLY and CDR2 FYNNEI. As DNA, the CDR3 is TGTGCCAGCAGGCAACAGGGGCGCGGCACTGAAGCTTTCTTT. This gives the protein CASRQQGRGTEAFF.

The rearrangement joins TRBV19 to TRBJ1-2, with no clear D. Germline CDR1 LNHDA, CDR2 SQIVND (reference sequence). Trimming left V 7 bases short and J 8 bases short, with 14 bases between. This CDR3 contains 12 residues. CDR3 in DNA: TGTGCCAGTATCAGTGGGGAAGGGGGCTACACCTTC. It codes for CASISGEGGYTF.

The rearrangement uses TRBV5-5 and TRBJ1-1, with D hard to call. The length of the CDR3 is 14 residues. Germline V gene lookup returns CDR1 SGHKS and CDR2 YYEKEE (reference sequence). V was shortened by 1 base and J by 1 base, with 8 bases between the two germline ends. The CDR3 here is CASSLRSRNTEAFF. In DNA, the CDR3 is TGTGCCAGCAGCTTGCGGTCCAGGAACACTGAAGCTTTCTTT.

This chain links TRBV15 with TRBJ1-2, with D possibly matching TRBD1 (5 bases). This CDR3 contains 15 residues. V dropped 1 base and J dropped 0 bases, with 9 bases sitting between them. Germline CDR1 and CDR2: LNHNV and YYDKDF (reference sequence). CDR3 amino acids: CATSRVGGSNYGYTF. In DNA form, the CDR3 reads TGTGCCACCAGCAGAGTGGGGGGATCTAACTATGGCTACACCTTC.

This chain uses TRBV7-3 with TRBJ1-1; D gene unclear. Trimming left V 1 base short and J 4 bases short, with 10 bases between. The V gene's germline CDR1 is SGHTA and CDR2 FQGTGA. The CDR3 contains 14 residues. In DNA form, the CDR3 reads TGTGCCAGCAGCTTAATTGGCGCGGGCACTGAAGCTTTCTTT. Amino acids: CASSLIGAGTEAFF.

This clone was observed a few times. The sample carries other DNA sequences with the same CDR3. The chain couples TRBV2 to TRBJ2-7; maybe TRBD1 (6 bases). From germline, CDR1 is SNHLY and CDR2 FYNNEI. Trimming took off 6 bases at V and 5 bases at J, with 11 bases between the two ends. The CDR3 runs to 12 residues. The CDR3 region has the DNA TGTGCCAGCAGCAGGGGCCGAAACGAGCAGTACTTC. Amino acids: CASSRGRNEQYF.

The gene calls are TRBV5-1 and TRBJ1-3, with D possibly matching TRBD1 (5 bases). V lost 4 bases, J lost 0 bases, and 14 bases lay in between. In germline, CDR1 is SGHRS, CDR2 YFSETQ. This CDR3 has 16 residues. The CDR3 is CASSPDSFSSGNTIYF. In nucleotides, the CDR3 is TGCGCCAGCAGCCCTGACAGCTTCAGCTCTGGAAACACCATATATTTT.

The V and J genes are TRBV7-2 and TRBJ2-7; D gene uncertain. The CDR3 contains 13 residues. The V end was cut by 1 base, the J end by 3 bases, with 7 bases between. The V gene's germline CDR1 is SGHTA and CDR2 FQGNSA. CDR3 in amino acids: CASSLEVNYEQYF. Here the CDR3 DNA reads TGTGCCAGCAGCTTAGAGGTGAACTACGAGCAGTACTTC.

The chain carries TRBV27 and TRBJ2-1, with D unclear. V lost 5 bases and J lost 8, with 19 bases in between. This CDR3 is built from 15 residues. Germline assignment: CDR1 MNHEY and CDR2 SMNVEV (reference sequence). For the CDR3, the DNA is TGTGCCAGCAGTCCTATGGGTCATGCCGGAGATGAGCAGTTCTTC. Amino acids: CASSPMGHAGDEQFF.

The CDR3 sequence: CASSRLVQETQYF. The CDR3 nucleotides read TGCGCCAGCAGCCGCCTAGTTCAAGAGACCCAGTACTTC. The gene calls are TRBV4-1 and TRBJ2-5; D gene ambiguous. This CDR3 is built from 13 residues. V was clipped by 4 bases and J by 2 bases, with 8 bases between them. Germline V CDR1 and CDR2: MGHRA, YSYEKL.

The chain uses TRBV4-1 and TRBJ2-1, with D perhaps TRBD1 or TRBD2 (5 bases each). The CDR3 covers 14 residues. V was pared by 1 base and J by 8 bases, with 12 bases between. In germline, CDR1 is MGHRA, CDR2 YSYEKL. CDR3 DNA sequence: TGCGCCAGCAGCCAAGGGGAGAGGGGATATGAGCAGTTCTTC. Residues: CASSQGERGYEQFF.

The chain employs TRBV2 and TRBJ2-1, with 9 bases lining up with TRBD2. The CDR3 totals 15 residues. CDR1 and CDR2 (germline): SNHLY, FYNNEI. Trimming cost V 4 bases and J 4 bases; bases outside gene matches: 5. The CDR3 reads CASSVGLARYNEQFF. CDR3 nucleotides: TGTGCCAGCAGTGTTGGACTAGCGCGATACAATGAGCAGTTCTTC.

This clone is a singleton in its sample. The chain is built from TRBV7-2 and TRBJ1-2; tentative D call: TRBD1 (6 bases). The CDR3 spans 16 residues. Deletions cut 5 bases from V and 3 bases from J, with 19 bases between. The germline gives CDR1 SGHTA, CDR2 FQGNSA. The CDR3 here is CASSPYRDTSHYGYTF. DNA of the CDR3: TGTGCCAGCAGCCCCTACCGGGACACCTCTCACTATGGCTACACCTTC. Using reference TRBV7-2 and TRBJ1-2 for the parts outside the CDR3, the full variable domain is GAGVSQSPSNKVTEKGKDVELRCDPISGHTALYWYRQSLGQGLEFLIYFQGNSAPDKSGLPSDRFSAERTGGSVSTLTIQRTQQEDSAVYLCASSPYRDTSHYGYTFGSGTRLTVV.

The V and J genes are TRBV4-2 and TRBJ2-3; D is possibly TRBD1 or TRBD2 (6 bases each). V lost 3 bases to trimming and J lost 0 bases, with 13 bases between them. CDR3 length: 16 residues. CDR1 and CDR2 (germline): LGHNA, YNFKEQ. CDR3 sequence reads: CASSQVGGFSTDTQYF. DNA for the CDR3: TGTGCCAGCAGCCAGGTAGGGGGGTTCAGCACAGATACGCAGTATTTT.

The CDR3 sequence: CASAATQGTSSRWGQFF. The CDR3 nucleotides read TGTGCCAGCGCCGCCACTCAGGGTACTAGCTCACGTTGGGGGCAGTTCTTC. The chain combines TRBV14 with TRBJ2-1; maybe TRBD2 (6 bases). The CDR3 is 17 residues long. Trimming removed 8 bases from V and 12 bases from J, with 32 bases in between. Germline V gives CDR1 SGHDN, CDR2 FVKESK.

J is TRBJ2-1 and V is TRBV12-3 or TRBV12-4; D is undetermined. This CDR3 is 12 amino acids long. V was clipped by 6 bases and J by 6 bases, with 9 bases between them. The chain's CDR3 is CASSLTINEQFF. The CDR3 DNA sequence: TGTGCCAGCAGCCTCACTATCAATGAGCAGTTCTTC.

In its sample, this clone was seen once. V gene TRBV2 combines with J gene TRBJ2-3; D may be TRBD2 (6 bases). There are 14 residues in the CDR3. The germline V and J ends were trimmed by 6 bases and 1 base, with 11 bases remaining between them. CDR1 and CDR2 (germline): SNHLY, FYNNEI. CDR3 coding DNA: TGTGCCAGCAGGCGGGCTAGCGGCACAGATACGCAGTATTTT. Protein: CASRRASGTDTQYF.

The J gene is TRBJ2-6, the V gene TRBV6-2 or TRBV6-3, with a tentative D call TRBD1 (6 bases). V was trimmed by 0 bases and J by 0 bases, leaving 15 bases between them. This CDR3 comprises 19 residues. CDR1 and CDR2 (germline): MNHEY, SVGEGT. CDR3: CASSYSSADRSSGANVLTF. In nucleotides, the CDR3 is TGTGCCAGCAGTTACTCGTCGGCGGACAGAAGCTCTGGGGCCAACGTCCTGACTTTC.

The chain combines TRBV6-5 with TRBJ1-2; D not resolved. V lost 0 bases and J lost 0, with 8 bases in between. The CDR3 covers 15 residues. In germline, CDR1 is MNHEY, CDR2 SVGAGI. CDR3 sequence: CASSYSTGANYGYTF. The CDR3 nucleotides are TGTGCCAGCAGTTACTCGACGGGAGCTAACTATGGCTACACCTTC.